These T cell receptor beta chains were read from a single sample in a study of shared clonotypes between healthy human individuals. Some clones are missing from TCRdb's copy, which holds only in-frame ones; the method was immunoSEQ multiplex PCR. The sample consists of more than 500,000 clones, 95% of them appearing once. What was sequenced was naive CD8+ T cells sorted from blood. The origin of the receptors is a woman aged 25 to 45 in good health. CDR3s include the opening cysteine and the closing phenylalanine or tryptophan. Fields, in order: clone size, J gene, D gene, V gene, CDR3 DNA, CDR3 protein. The D gene is left open where the match is weak. For some rows the clone size is stated as once, few or many, or as a class when expanded; others skip it.

-	TRBJ1-1	-	TRBV7-9	TGTGCCAGCAGCTTAGCTGCTCAGCGGACTGAAGCTTTCTTT	CASSLAAQRTEAFF
-	TRBJ2-7	TRBD1	TRBV5-4	TGTGCCAGCAGCTTCCCAACAGGGGGCGCCGGTCACGAGCAGTACTTC	CASSFPTGGAGHEQYF
-	TRBJ1-1	TRBD1	TRBV28	TGTGCCAGCAGTTTAGGACAGGGAACTACTGAAGCTTTCTTT	CASSLGQGTTEAFF
-	TRBJ1-2	-	TRBV5-1	TGCGCCAGCAGCTTGGGGTCCGAAAACTATGGCTACACCTTC	CASSLGSENYGYTF
-	TRBJ1-2	-	TRBV29-1	TGCAGCGTTGCCACAGGGAACTATGGCTACACCTTC	CSVATGNYGYTF
-	TRBJ2-3	TRBD1	TRBV30	TGTGCCTGGAGTGTACGAGGGGGCTTAGATACGCAGTATTTT	CAWSVRGGLDTQYF
-	TRBJ2-1	-	TRBV29-1	TGCAGCGTTGTTATCGGGAGCGCCTACAATGAGCAGTTCTTC	CSVVIGSAYNEQFF
-	TRBJ2-7	-	TRBV7-5	TGTGCCAGCAGCAACGTCGGGACTAGCGGTTACGAGCAGTACTTC	CASSNVGTSGYEQYF
-	TRBJ1-5	TRBD1	TRBV28	TGTGCCAGCAGTTTCGTTGAGGACAGGGTGTACCAGCCCCAGCATTTT	CASSFVEDRVYQPQHF
-	TRBJ2-7	-	TRBV15	TGTGCCACCAGCAGAGGTGCTGTTGACGTCCACGAGCAGTACTTC	CATSRGAVDVHEQYF
-	TRBJ2-2	-	TRBV11-2	TGTGCCATCCGCCCAGGGAACAGGGAGCTGTTTTTT	CAIRPGNRELFF
-	TRBJ2-1	-	TRBV5-1	TGCGCCAGCAGCTCTAATTACAATGAGCAGTTCTTC	CASSSNYNEQFF
-	TRBJ1-2	-	TRBV27	TGTGCCAGCAGTTTTGGGGCAGACTATGGCTACACCTTC	CASSFGADYGYTF
-	TRBJ2-7	-	TRBV7-9	TGTGCCAGCAGCTTAGTGCCGGGGGCGACAATAAAGGACTACGAGCAGTACTTC	CASSLVPGATIKDYEQYF
-	TRBJ2-1	-	TRBV2	TGTGCCAGCAGTGCCAGCGACTTGGGGAATGAGCAGTTCTTC	CASSASDLGNEQFF
-	TRBJ2-7	TRBD2	TRBV4-1	TGCGCCAGCAGCCAAGTTGGGACTAGTTATTCTTACGAGCAGTACTTC	CASSQVGTSYSYEQYF
-	TRBJ2-1	-	TRBV10-2	TGCGCCAGCAGTGAGTACGGCGGGGGCGATGAGCAGTTCTTC	CASSEYGGGDEQFF
-	TRBJ2-7	-	TRBV27	TGTGCCAGCAGCCCAACCCTACGCTACGAGCAGTACTTC	CASSPTLRYEQYF
-	TRBJ2-7	-	TRBV29-1	TGCAGCGTAGTGTCAGGGCTCGAGCAGTACTTC	CSVVSGLEQYF
-	TRBJ2-7	-	TRBV27	TGTGCCAGCAGTTTATATCCGCAGGGCTACGAGCAGTACTTC	CASSLYPQGYEQYF
-	TRBJ1-2	-	TRBV14	TGTGCCAGCAGCTCAGGGTGGGAGGATGGCTACACCTTC	CASSSGWEDGYTF
once	TRBJ1-5	TRBD1	TRBV2	TGTGCCAGCACTGGACAGGGAGTCAATCAGCCCCAGCATTTT	CASTGQGVNQPQHF
-	TRBJ2-7	TRBD2	TRBV6-1	TGTGCCAGCAGTGAAGTCGGCAGGGAGGGCGACGAGCAGTACTTC	CASSEVGREGDEQYF
-	TRBJ1-5	-	TRBV7-9	TGTGCCAGCAGCTCCACAGATAGCGATCAGCCCCAGCATTTT	CASSSTDSDQPQHF
-	TRBJ1-6	-	TRBV28	TGTGCCAGCAGTTTCGGGAACAGCGGTTCACCCCTCCACTTT	CASSFGNSGSPLHF
-	TRBJ2-3	-	TRBV10-2	TGCGCCAGCAGCCCAGATGGCACAGATACGCAGTATTTT	CASSPDGTDTQYF
-	TRBJ2-5	-	TRBV7-6	TGTGCCAGCAGCCAGAAGGGACTTGTCCAAGAGACCCAGTACTTC	CASSQKGLVQETQYF
-	TRBJ1-2	-	TRBV6-1	TGTGCCATCGGGGAGGGGTTTTATGGCTACACCTTC	CAIGEGFYGYTF
-	TRBJ2-1	TRBD2	TRBV9	TGTGCCAGCAGCGTTTCGGGGGGCTCCTACAATGAGCAGTTCTTC	CASSVSGGSYNEQFF
-	TRBJ2-3	-	TRBV29-1	TGCAGCGTTGAGGAGGCGGACCGCCCGAAGGGCACAGATACGCAGTATTTT	CSVEEADRPKGTDTQYF
-	TRBJ2-7	TRBD2	TRBV13	TGTGCCAGCAGCTTAGAGACTAGCGGGATTCACGAGCAGTACTTC	CASSLETSGIHEQYF
-	TRBJ1-2	-	TRBV5-4	TGTGCCAGCAGCTTGGTGACAGCAAACTATGGCTACACCTTC	CASSLVTANYGYTF
-	TRBJ2-5	-	TRBV7-8	TGTGCCAGCAGCTTAGCGCCACTCACGCAAGAGACCCAGTACTTC	CASSLAPLTQETQYF
-	TRBJ2-1	-	TRBV5-4	TGTGCCAGCAGCTTGAGAAATGAGCAGTTCTTC	CASSLRNEQFF
-	TRBJ2-7	-	TRBV4-1	TGCGCCAGCAGCCAAGAATGGCAGACCCAATACTACGAGCAGTACTTC	CASSQEWQTQYYEQYF
-	TRBJ2-7	-	TRBV28	TGTGCCAGCAGTCAGGGGTTCCGCTCCTACGAGCAGTACTTC	CASSQGFRSYEQYF
-	TRBJ2-5	TRBD1	TRBV5-6	TGTGCCAGCAGTCAGACAGGGCAAAGCGAGACCCAGTACTTC	CASSQTGQSETQYF
-	TRBJ2-7	-	TRBV4-1	TGCGCCAGCAGCCCCCAGGGGGGTTCCGAGCAGTACTTC	CASSPQGGSEQYF
-	TRBJ2-7	-	TRBV27	TGTGCCAGCAGGTCCTTTCTAGCCGAGCAGTACTTC	CASRSFLAEQYF
-	TRBJ2-7	TRBD2	TRBV5-6	TGTGCCAGCAGCTTAGGAGGGACTAGCGGGAGTGGGTACGAGCAGTACTTC	CASSLGGTSGSGYEQYF
-	TRBJ1-2	-	TRBV27	TGTGCCAGCAGTTTAGGGCAGGGTTGGGGCTACACCTTC	CASSLGQGWGYTF
-	TRBJ1-1	TRBD1	TRBV2	TGTGCCGTCAATCCGGACAGGGTGACTGAAGCTTTCTTT	CAVNPDRVTEAFF
-	TRBJ2-2	-	TRBV5-1	TGCGCCAGCAGCTTGGTTGGAGGGTCGAACACCGGGGAGCTGTTTTTT	CASSLVGGSNTGELFF
-	TRBJ2-1	TRBD2	TRBV19	TGTGCCAGTAGTATAGGCTCTAGCGGGATAACCAATGAGCAGTTCTTC	CASSIGSSGITNEQFF
-	TRBJ2-1	TRBD1	TRBV7-9	TGTGCCAGCAGCGGACCCACCGGGACAGGGCCTTACAATGAGCAGTTCTTC	CASSGPTGTGPYNEQFF
-	TRBJ2-7	TRBD1	TRBV5-4	TGTGCCAGCAGCGAGACAGGGGAGTCCTACGAGCAGTACTTC	CASSETGESYEQYF
-	TRBJ1-2	-	TRBV4-1	TGCGCCAGCAGCCAAGAGAGTAGGGGGGTACTTCGGTATGGCTACACCTTC	CASSQESRGVLRYGYTF
-	TRBJ2-5	-	TRBV6-5	TGTGCCAGCAGTTACGGGCAGACAGGGAGGCTAGAGACCCAGTACTTC	CASSYGQTGRLETQYF
-	TRBJ2-7	TRBD1	TRBV13	TGTGCCAGCAGCGGGGACAGAACCTACGAGCAGTACTTC	CASSGDRTYEQYF
-	TRBJ2-7	TRBD1	TRBV27	TGTGCCAGCATCCTGGGAGGGACAGGGAATTTACCTCTCCCCGAGCAGTACTTC	CASILGGTGNLPLPEQYF
-	TRBJ1-5	-	TRBV5-4	TGTGCCAGCAGCTTTGGGGCCGGTCAGCCCCAGCATTTT	CASSFGAGQPQHF
-	TRBJ1-5	-	TRBV28	TGTGCCAGCAGCCTAGACAGACCGAATCAGCCCCAGCATTTT	CASSLDRPNQPQHF